The clone carrying this T cell receptor beta chain was detected a few times. This sample was taken from a study of blood T cell repertoires in COVID-19. Trimming shortened V by 4 bases and J by 2 bases, and 8 bases separated the two germline ends. The CDR3 extends over 14 amino acids. The germline V gene has CDR1 SGHTA and CDR2 FQGNSA. Sequencing used immunoSEQ multiplex PCR; TCRdb keeps in-frame clones, though not all of them. Of under 300,000 clones in the sample, 88% were seen once. A case of COVID-19 had been met by exposed participants within 2 weeks before study entry. The rearrangement uses TRBV7-2 and TRBJ2-2; D unresolved. The TCR comes from a woman aged 35 to 49 who had been exposed to COVID-19. The material sequenced was PBMCs or T cells enriched from blood (not recorded which). The CDR3 loop reads CASSSYYNTGELFF. The CDR3 DNA sequence: TGTGCCAGCAGCTCTTACTATAACACCGGGGAGCTGTTTTTT.